This T cell receptor (beta chain) was retrieved from a study of blood T cell repertoires in COVID-19 (dated by TCRdb to about 2020). Describing the broader study: Samples from collaborators originated in the United States, Italy and Spain and spanned both the acute and convalescent phases of COVID-19. The prospective study material was composed of cDNA or gDNA derived from T cells, B-cell-depleted T cells, or PBMCs. Subjects who had been exposed to COVID-19, were actively infected with it, or had recovered from it provided the deeply sampled blood TCRbeta repertoires that made up the dataset. The repertoires were released in a freely available public database meant as a resource for research on the immune response to SARS-CoV-2. Samples were obtained from the ongoing ImmuneRACE study (first 160 participants) and from about 1,300 subjects provided by 6 global collaborators. A de-identified subject ID, COVID-19 status, age in years and sex were almost always included in the sample metadata. HLA class I and class II types, where available, came from metadata supplied by the sample provider rather than from assay-based typing.

Enrolling through a virtual design, the prospective study's participants ranged in age from roughly 18 to 95 years and lived across more than 20 United States geographic areas. To assign participants to cohorts, the prospective study relied on clinical history that participants themselves reported in a screening survey and a study questionnaire. ImmuneRACE Cohort 3 recovered participants were defined by two consecutive negative NP/OP PCR tests, healthcare professional clearance, or symptom resolution. In the prospective study, whole blood, serum and a nasopharyngeal or oropharyngeal swab were collected from each participant by mobile phlebotomists. Over a roughly two-month period, participants in the prospective study had the option of providing additional blood draws and questionnaires. Prospective study blood samples were shipped either frozen or at room temperature before DNA extraction. Inclusive of the bounding cysteine and phenylalanine, the CDR3 is 13 residues long. Only the CDR3 DNA is retained, 39 bases long and in frame from the first base. Trimming takes 4 bases from V and 5 bases from J, and the germline ends sit 8 bases apart. CDR1 MDHEN and CDR2 SYDVKM were looked up in the germline V gene.

TCRbeta CDR3 regions were amplified from genomic DNA using the immunoSEQ Assay, a bias-controlled multiplex PCR. In the source study's methods: The number of nucleated cells in each sample was estimated by amplification of reference gene primers within the assay. Sequence reads were collapsed and filtered to measure the absolute abundance of every unique TCRbeta CDR3 rearrangement. For each sample, productive Simpson clonality was calculated as the square root of Simpson's diversity index over productive rearrangements. The clones in this table, taken by TCRdb from immuneACCESS, are in-frame only. Not every clone is retained; where verified, under half of the shortfall comes from an unresolved V gene, and the cause of the rest is unknown. That table is the source of V, J and clone size, and D and trimming were worked out from the DNA. The sample has approximately 300,000 clones on record, approximately 85% of them singletons. The ten largest clonotypes hold 3.5% to 5.5% of the sample.

Results and caveats for the whole study, not just this receptor: Clinical and demographic metadata were provided uncurated, with the amount varying by source and participant.

Details on this clone: Its antigen target is currently unknown. Base qualities are not provided; no much larger clone lies one nucleotide away.

The receptor's source is a woman between 25 and 40 years old who had recovered from COVID-19. The sequenced sample was PBMCs or T cells enriched from blood (not recorded which). Here the chain combines TRBV28 and TRBJ2-2; the D gene is perhaps TRBD1, on 6 matching bases. The CDR3 amino acid sequence is: CASSSTGTGELFF. The DNA is as follows: TGTGCCAGCAGTTCCACAGGGACCGGGGAGCTGTTTTTT.